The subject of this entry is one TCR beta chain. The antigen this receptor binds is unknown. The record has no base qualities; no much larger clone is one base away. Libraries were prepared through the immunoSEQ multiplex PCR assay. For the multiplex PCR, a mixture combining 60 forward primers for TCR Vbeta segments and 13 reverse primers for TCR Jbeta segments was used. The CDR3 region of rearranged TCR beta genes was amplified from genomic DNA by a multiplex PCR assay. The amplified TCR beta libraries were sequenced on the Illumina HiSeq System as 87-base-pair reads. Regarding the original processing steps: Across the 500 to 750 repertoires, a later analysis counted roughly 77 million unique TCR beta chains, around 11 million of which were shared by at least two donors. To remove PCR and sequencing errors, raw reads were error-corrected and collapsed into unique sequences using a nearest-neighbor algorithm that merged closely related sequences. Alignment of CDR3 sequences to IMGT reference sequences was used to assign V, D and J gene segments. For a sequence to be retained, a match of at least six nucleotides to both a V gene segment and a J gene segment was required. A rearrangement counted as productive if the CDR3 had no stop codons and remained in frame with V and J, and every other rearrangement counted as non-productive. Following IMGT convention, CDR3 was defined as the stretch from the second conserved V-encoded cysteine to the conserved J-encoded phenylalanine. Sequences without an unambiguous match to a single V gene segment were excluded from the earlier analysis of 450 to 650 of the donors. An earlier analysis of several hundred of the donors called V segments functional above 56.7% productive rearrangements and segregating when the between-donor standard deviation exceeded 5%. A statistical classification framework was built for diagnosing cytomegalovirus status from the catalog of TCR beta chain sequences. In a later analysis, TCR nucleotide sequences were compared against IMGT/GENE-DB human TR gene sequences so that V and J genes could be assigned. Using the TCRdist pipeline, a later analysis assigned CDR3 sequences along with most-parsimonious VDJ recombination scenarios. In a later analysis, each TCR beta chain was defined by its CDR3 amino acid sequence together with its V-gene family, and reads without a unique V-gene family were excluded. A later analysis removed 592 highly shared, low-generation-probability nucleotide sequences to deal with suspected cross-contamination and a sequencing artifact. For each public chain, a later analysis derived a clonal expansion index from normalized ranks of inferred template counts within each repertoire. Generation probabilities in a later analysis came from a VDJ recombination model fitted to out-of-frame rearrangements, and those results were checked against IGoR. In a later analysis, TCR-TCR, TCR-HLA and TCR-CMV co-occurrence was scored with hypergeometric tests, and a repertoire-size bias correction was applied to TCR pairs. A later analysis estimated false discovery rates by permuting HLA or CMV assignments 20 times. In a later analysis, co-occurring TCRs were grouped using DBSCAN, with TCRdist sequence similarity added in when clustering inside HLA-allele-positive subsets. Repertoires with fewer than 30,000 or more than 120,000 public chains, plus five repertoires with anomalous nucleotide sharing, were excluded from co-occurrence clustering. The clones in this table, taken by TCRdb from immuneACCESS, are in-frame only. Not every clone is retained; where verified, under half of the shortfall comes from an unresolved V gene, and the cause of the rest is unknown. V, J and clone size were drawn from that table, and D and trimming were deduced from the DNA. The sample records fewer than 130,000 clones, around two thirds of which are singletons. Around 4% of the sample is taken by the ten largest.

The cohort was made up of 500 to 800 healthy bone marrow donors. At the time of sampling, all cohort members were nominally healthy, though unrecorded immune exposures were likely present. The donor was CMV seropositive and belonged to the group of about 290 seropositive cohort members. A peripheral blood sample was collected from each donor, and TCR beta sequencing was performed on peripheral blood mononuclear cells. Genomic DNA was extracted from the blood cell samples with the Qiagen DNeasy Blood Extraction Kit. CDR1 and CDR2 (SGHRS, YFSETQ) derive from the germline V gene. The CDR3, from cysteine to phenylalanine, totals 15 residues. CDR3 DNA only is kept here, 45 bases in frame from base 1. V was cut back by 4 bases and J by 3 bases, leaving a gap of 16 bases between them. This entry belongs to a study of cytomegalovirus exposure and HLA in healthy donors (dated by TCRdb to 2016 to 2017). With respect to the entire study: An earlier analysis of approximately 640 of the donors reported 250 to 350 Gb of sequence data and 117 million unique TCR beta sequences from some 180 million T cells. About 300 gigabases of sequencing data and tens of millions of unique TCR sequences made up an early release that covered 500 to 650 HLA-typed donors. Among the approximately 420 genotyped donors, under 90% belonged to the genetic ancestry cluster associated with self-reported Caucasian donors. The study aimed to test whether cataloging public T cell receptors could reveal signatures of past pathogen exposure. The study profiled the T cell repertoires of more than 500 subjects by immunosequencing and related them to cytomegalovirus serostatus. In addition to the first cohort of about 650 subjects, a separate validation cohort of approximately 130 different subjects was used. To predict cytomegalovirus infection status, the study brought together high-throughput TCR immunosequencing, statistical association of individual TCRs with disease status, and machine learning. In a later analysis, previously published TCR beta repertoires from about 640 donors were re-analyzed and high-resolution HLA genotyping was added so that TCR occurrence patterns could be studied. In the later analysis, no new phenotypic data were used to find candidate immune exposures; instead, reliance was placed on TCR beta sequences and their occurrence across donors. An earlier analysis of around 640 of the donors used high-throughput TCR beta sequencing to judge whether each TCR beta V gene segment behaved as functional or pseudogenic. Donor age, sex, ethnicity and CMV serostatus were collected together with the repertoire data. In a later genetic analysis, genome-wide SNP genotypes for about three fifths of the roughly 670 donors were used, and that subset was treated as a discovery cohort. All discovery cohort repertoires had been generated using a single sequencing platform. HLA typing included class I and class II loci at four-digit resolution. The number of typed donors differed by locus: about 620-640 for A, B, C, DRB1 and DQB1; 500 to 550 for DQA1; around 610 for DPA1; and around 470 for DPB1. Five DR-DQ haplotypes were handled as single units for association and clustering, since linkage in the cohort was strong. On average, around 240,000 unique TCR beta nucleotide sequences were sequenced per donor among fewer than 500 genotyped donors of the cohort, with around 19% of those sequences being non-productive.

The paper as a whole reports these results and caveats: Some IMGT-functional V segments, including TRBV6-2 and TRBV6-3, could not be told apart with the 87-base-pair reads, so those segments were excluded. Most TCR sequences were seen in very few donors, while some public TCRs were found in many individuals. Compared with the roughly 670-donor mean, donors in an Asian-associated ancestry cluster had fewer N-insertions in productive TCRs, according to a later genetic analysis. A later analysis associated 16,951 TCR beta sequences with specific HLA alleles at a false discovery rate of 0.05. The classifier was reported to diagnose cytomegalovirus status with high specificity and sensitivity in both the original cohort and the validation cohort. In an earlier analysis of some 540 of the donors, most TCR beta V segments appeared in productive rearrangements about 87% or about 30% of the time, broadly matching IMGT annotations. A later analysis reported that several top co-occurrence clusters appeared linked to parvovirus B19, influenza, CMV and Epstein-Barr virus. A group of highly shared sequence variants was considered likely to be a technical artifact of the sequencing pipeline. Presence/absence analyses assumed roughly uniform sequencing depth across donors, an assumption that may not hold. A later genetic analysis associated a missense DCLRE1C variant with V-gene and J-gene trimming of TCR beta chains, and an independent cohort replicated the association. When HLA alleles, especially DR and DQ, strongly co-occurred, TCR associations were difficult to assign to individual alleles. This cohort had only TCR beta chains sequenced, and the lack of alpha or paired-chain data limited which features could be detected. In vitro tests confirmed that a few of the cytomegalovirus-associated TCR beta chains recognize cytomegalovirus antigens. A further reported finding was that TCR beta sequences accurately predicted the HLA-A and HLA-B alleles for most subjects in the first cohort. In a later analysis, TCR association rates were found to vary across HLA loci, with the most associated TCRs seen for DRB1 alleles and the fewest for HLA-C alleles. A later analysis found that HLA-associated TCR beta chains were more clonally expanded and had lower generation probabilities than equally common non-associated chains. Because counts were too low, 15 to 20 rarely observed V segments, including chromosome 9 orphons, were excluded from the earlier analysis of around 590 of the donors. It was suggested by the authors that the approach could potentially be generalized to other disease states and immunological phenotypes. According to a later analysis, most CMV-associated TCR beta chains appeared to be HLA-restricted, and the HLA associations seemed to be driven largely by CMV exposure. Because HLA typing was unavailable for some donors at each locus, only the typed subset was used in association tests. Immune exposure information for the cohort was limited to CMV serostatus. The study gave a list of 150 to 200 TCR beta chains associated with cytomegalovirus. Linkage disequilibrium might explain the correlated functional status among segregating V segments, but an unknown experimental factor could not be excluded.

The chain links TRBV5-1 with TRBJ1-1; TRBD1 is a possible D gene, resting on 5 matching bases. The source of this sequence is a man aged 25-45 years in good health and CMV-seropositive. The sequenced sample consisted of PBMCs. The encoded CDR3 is CASSPDTAGHTEAFF. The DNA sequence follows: TGCGCCAGCAGCCCGGACACGGCGGGGCACACTGAAGCTTTCTTT.